The rows below give T cell receptor beta chains drawn from one sample of a study of T cells after yellow fever vaccination. TCRdb itself ran the 5' RACE reads through MiXCR, one entry per CDR3 protein. The sample has 45,000 to 75,000 distinct CDR3 sequences; around 6.1% are singletons. The material sequenced was PBMCs, either bulk or a sorted T-cell subset (CD4+, CD8+, memory, or dextramer-sorted; not recorded which), taken on the day of the yellow fever booster vaccination. The receptors stem from a man between 18 and 29 years old who received the YFV17D yellow fever vaccine. CDR3s include the opening cysteine and the closing phenylalanine or tryptophan. The D gene is left open where the match is weak. Not every row has a clone size; where given, it reads once, few, many or a size class.

v_call	clone_size	j_call	d_call	cdr3_nt	cdr3_aa
TRBV19	.	TRBJ1-5	.	TGTGCCAGTAGTCGGGACAGCAATCAGCCCCAGCATTTT	CASSRDSNQPQHF
TRBV20-1	many	TRBJ2-7	.	TGCAGTGCGGCAGAGGAAGGGACGGGAGCCTACGAGCAGTACTTC	CSAAEEGTGAYEQYF
TRBV7-6	many	TRBJ2-1	.	TGTGCCAGCAGCTTAGCTACCGTCGGGCCCTACAATGAGCAGTTCTTC	CASSLATVGPYNEQFF
TRBV28	few	TRBJ1-5	TRBD1	TGTGCCAGCGCCCCCCCACAGGGGACCAATGCCAATCAGCCCCAGCATTTT	CASAPPQGTNANQPQHF
TRBV5-1	many	TRBJ2-5	.	TGCGCCAGCAGCTTTGTTCAGGGACCGAACCAAGAGACCCAGTACTTC	CASSFVQGPNQETQYF
TRBV18	few	TRBJ2-3	.	TGTGCCAGCTCACCACCTCCCGGGATGAGCACAGATACGCAGTATTTT	CASSPPPGMSTDTQYF
TRBV13	few	TRBJ2-1	.	TGTGCCAGCAGCTTAACCTACTGGGATGAGCAGTTCTTC	CASSLTYWDEQFF
TRBV20-1	many	TRBJ2-5	.	TGCAGTGCTAGGGGGCTGCCGGGACCGATAGACCAGTACTTC	CSARGLPGPIDQYF
TRBV7-6	many	TRBJ2-3	.	TGTGCCAGCAGCCTTGTCATCGAGACTAGCACAGATACGCAGTATTTT	CASSLVIETSTDTQYF
TRBV20-1	many	TRBJ1-1	.	TGCAGTGCCTGGGTGACTGCTAGGAACACTGAAGCTTTCTTT	CSAWVTARNTEAFF
TRBV4-1	many	TRBJ2-1	.	TGCGCCAGCAGCCAAGTGGTGGGATCCTACAATGAGCAGTTCTTC	CASSQVVGSYNEQFF
TRBV29-1	.	TRBJ2-1	.	TGCAGCGTTGAAGTGGGAAGCTCCTACAATGAGCAGTTCTTC	CSVEVGSSYNEQFF
TRBV4-3	few	TRBJ2-1	.	TGCGCCAGCAGCCAAGATAACCAGTACAATGAGCAGTTCTTC	CASSQDNQYNEQFF
TRBV7-9	many	TRBJ2-1	TRBD2	TGTGCCAGCAGCTTCTCGTCAGCGGGGGTGAATGAGCAGTTCTTC	CASSFSSAGVNEQFF
TRBV7-2	.	TRBJ1-5	.	TGTGCCAGCAGCCTCGCGGGGGACCGCCCCAATCAGCCCCAGCATTTT	CASSLAGDRPNQPQHF
TRBV20-1	.	TRBJ2-3	TRBD2	TGCAGTGCTAGAGATCGGGCTAGCGGGGGCCTCGATACGCAGTATTTT	CSARDRASGGLDTQYF
TRBV10-3	many	TRBJ2-7	.	TGTGCCATCACCGGCGGCTACGAGCAGTACTTC	CAITGGYEQYF
TRBV12-3/TRBV12-4	many	TRBJ1-1	.	TGTGCCAGCAGAATAAGGGAGGGGAACACTGAAGCTTTCTTT	CASRIREGNTEAFF
TRBV4-1	many	TRBJ2-6	TRBD2	TGCGCCAGCAGCACATCGGGACTAATAAGCTCTGGGGCCAACGTCCTGACTTTC	CASSTSGLISSGANVLTF
TRBV5-1	many	TRBJ1-1	.	TGCGCCAGCAGCTTGGTAGAGGGGGGGAACACTGAAGCTTTCTTT	CASSLVEGGNTEAFF
TRBV29-1	many	TRBJ1-1	.	TGCAGCGTTGAAATGGGGTTTGGAGCTTTCTTT	CSVEMGFGAFF
TRBV5-5	few	TRBJ2-5	.	TGTGCCAGCAGCTTGGGTGGGGGTGACGCGGAGACCCAGTACTTC	CASSLGGGDAETQYF
TRBV7-2	.	TRBJ2-1	.	TGTGCCAGCAGCTTAGCCCCGGATCTCGGGGGGCAGTTCTTC	CASSLAPDLGGQFF
TRBV6-2/TRBV6-3	.	TRBJ1-5	.	TGTGCCAGCAGTTACTGGGGTGGCAATCAGCCCCAGCATTTT	CASSYWGGNQPQHF
TRBV4-1	many	TRBJ2-1	.	TGCGCCAGCAGACGACCCGATTACAATGAGCAGTTCTTC	CASRRPDYNEQFF
TRBV5-8	.	TRBJ2-1	.	TGTGCCAGCAGCTTGGCCCAGAGGGACTACAATGAGCAGTTCTTC	CASSLAQRDYNEQFF
TRBV29-1	many	TRBJ2-7	.	TGCAGCGTCGCTCATCCGGGGCAGAGCTCCTACGAGCAGTACTTC	CSVAHPGQSSYEQYF
TRBV7-3	.	TRBJ2-1	TRBD2	TGTGCCAGCAGCTCGCTCGCGGGGGGGCAAGAGCAGTTCTTC	CASSSLAGGQEQFF
TRBV6-5	many	TRBJ2-3	TRBD2	TGTGCCAGCGGGGGTTTAGCGGGAGGCACGCAGTATTTT	CASGGLAGGTQYF
TRBV20-1	many	TRBJ1-2	.	TGCAGTGCTAGTGAGGGGTGGTACTATGGCTACACCTTC	CSASEGWYYGYTF
TRBV20-1	many	TRBJ2-3	TRBD1	TGCAGTGCTAGAGATCGGCTCGCCGGGACAGGGCACGGAGGGTATACGCAGTATTTT	CSARDRLAGTGHGGYTQYF
TRBV6-5	many	TRBJ2-1	TRBD2	TGTGCCAGCAGTCCCTGGACTAGCGGGGGGAACAATGAGCAGTTCTTC	CASSPWTSGGNNEQFF
TRBV6-5	many	TRBJ1-2	.	TGTGCCAGCAGTTACCTCCCTGACGGGAACTATGGCTACACCTTC	CASSYLPDGNYGYTF
TRBV4-3	.	TRBJ1-4	.	TGCGCCAGCAGCCAGACCGAAGGGGCAACTAATGAAAAACTGTTTTTT	CASSQTEGATNEKLFF
TRBV28	few	TRBJ2-3	TRBD2	TGTGCCAGCAGGCCTAGCGGGGGGGCCCGAGATACGCAGTATTTT	CASRPSGGARDTQYF
TRBV28	many	TRBJ1-2	.	TGTGCCAGCAGTCCCCCCGTCTACAGCCATGGCTACACCTTC	CASSPPVYSHGYTF
TRBV4-3	.	TRBJ1-3	.	TGCGCCAGCAGCCAAGATCAAGCCGGATACTCTGGAAACCCCATATATTTT	CASSQDQAGYSGNPIYF
TRBV15	.	TRBJ1-3	.	TGTGCCACCAGCAGAGATAAAGGTTCTGGAAACACCATATATTTT	CATSRDKGSGNTIYF
TRBV5-1	many	TRBJ2-7	TRBD1	TGCGCCAGCAGCTTGGGGGTTGGACAGGGTTTCGACGAGCAGTACTTC	CASSLGVGQGFDEQYF
TRBV20-1	many	TRBJ2-1	TRBD2	TGCAGTGCTAGGAGACTAGCGGGGGGGCAGGGTGAGCAGTTCTTC	CSARRLAGGQGEQFF
TRBV7-3	few	TRBJ1-2	TRBD1	TGTGCCAGCAGCTCCCAACCACGAAGGGGGCGAGACTATGGCTACACCTTC	CASSSQPRRGRDYGYTF
TRBV11-2	.	TRBJ2-7	.	TGTGCCAGCAGCTTAGCCGCACCCGAGCAGTACTTC	CASSLAAPEQYF
TRBV4-1	few	TRBJ2-1	TRBD2	TGCGCCAGCAGCCAGGAGCTAGCGGGACCATACAATGAGCAGTTCTTC	CASSQELAGPYNEQFF
TRBV11-2	.	TRBJ2-5	.	TGTGCCAGCAGCCGCGGGGGCCGGGGCAGGGGACCCGAGTGGGGTATAGAAGAGACCCAGTACTTC	CASSRGGRGRGPEWGIEETQYF
TRBV7-8	.	TRBJ1-1	.	TGTGCCAGCAGCTCGGCCCCAACGGCGCAAGCTTTCTTT	CASSSAPTAQAFF
TRBV7-9	.	TRBJ1-1	TRBD1	TGTGCCAGCAGCCGGGACAGGGGTATGAACACTGAAGCTTTCTTT	CASSRDRGMNTEAFF
TRBV7-3	many	TRBJ2-3	.	TGTGCCAGCAGCTTATCCCGGGAGAATACGCAGTATTTT	CASSLSRENTQYF
TRBV28	few	TRBJ2-1	TRBD1	TGTGCCAGCAGTCAACCCCACAGGGGGCGATACAATGAGCAGTTCTTC	CASSQPHRGRYNEQFF
TRBV20-1	many	TRBJ1-3	.	TGCAGTGCTAGAGATCTGGTCCGCTCTGGAAACACCATATATTTT	CSARDLVRSGNTIYF
TRBV15	few	TRBJ2-7	.	TGTGCCACCAGCAGTAGGCGTTGGAGTGGATACACTAACGAGCAGTACTTC	CATSSRRWSGYTNEQYF
TRBV12-3/TRBV12-4	many	TRBJ1-3	.	TGTGCCAGCAGTTTAGTCGGCCGGGGTCCTCAAGGAAACACCATATATTTT	CASSLVGRGPQGNTIYF
TRBV7-8	many	TRBJ2-7	TRBD1	TGTGCCAGCAGCAGCCCTCGACAGGGTGTATACGAGCAGTACTTC	CASSSPRQGVYEQYF
TRBV4-1	many	TRBJ2-3	TRBD2	TGCGCCAGCAGCCGGCCTAGCGGGGCAGAGGAGTATTTT	CASSRPSGAEEYF
TRBV4-3	.	TRBJ2-3	.	TGCGCCAGCAGCCAGGGATTGGTGACTAGCACAGATACGCAGTATTTT	CASSQGLVTSTDTQYF
TRBV7-9	many	TRBJ2-5	.	TGTGCCAGCAGCGCCTCCCCCCTCCCACAAGAGACCCAGTACTTC	CASSASPLPQETQYF